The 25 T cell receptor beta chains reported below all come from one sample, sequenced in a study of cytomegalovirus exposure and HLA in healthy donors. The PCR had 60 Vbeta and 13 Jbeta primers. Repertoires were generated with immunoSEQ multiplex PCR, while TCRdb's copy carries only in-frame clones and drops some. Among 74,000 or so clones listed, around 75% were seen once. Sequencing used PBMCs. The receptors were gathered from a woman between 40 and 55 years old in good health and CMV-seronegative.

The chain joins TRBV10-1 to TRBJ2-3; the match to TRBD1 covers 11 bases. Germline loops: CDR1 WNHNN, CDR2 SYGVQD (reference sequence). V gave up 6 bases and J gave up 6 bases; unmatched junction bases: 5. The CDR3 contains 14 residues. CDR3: CASRDRGRGDTQYF. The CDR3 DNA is TGCGCCAGCAGGGACAGGGGGCGTGGGGATACGCAGTATTTT.

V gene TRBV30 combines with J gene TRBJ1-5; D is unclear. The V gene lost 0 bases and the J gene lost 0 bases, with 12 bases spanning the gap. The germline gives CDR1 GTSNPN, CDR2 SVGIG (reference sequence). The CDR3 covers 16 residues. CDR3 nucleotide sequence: TGTGCCTGGAGTGTACCAAGGAGTTCTAGCAATCAGCCCCAGCATTTT. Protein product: CAWSVPRSSSNQPQHF.

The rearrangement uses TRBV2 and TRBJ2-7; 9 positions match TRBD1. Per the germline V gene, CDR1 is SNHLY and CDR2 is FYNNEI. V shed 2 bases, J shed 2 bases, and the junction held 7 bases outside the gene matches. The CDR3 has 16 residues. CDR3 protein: CASSESGTGLTYEQYF. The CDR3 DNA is TGTGCCAGCAGTGAATCTGGGACAGGGTTGACCTACGAGCAGTACTTC.

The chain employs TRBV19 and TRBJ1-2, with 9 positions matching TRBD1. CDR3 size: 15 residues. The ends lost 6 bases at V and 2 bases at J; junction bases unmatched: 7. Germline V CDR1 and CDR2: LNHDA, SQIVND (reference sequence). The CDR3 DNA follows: TGTGCCAGTAGGGAAACAGGGGGCCTAAACTATGGCTACACCTTC. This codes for CASRETGGLNYGYTF.

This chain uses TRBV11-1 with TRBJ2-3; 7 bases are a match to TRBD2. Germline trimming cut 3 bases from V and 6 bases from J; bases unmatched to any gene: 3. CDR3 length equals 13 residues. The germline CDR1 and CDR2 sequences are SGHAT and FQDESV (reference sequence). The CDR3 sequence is CASSLEGGDTQYF. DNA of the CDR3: TGTGCCAGCAGCTTGGAGGGAGGGGATACGCAGTATTTT. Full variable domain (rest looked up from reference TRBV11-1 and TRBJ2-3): EAEVAQSPRYKITEKSQAVAFWCDPISGHATLYWYRQILGQGPELLVQFQDESVVDDSQLPKDRFSAERLKGVDSTLKIQPAELGDSAMYLCASSLEGGDTQYFGPGTRLTVL.

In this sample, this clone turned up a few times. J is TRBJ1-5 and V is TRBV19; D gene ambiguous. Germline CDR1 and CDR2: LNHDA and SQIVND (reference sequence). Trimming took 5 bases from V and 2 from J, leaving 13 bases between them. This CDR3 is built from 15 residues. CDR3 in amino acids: CASSATPEGNQPQHF. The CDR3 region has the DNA TGTGCCAGTAGTGCCACCCCGGAGGGCAATCAGCCCCAGCATTTT. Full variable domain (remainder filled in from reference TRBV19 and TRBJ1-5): DGGITQSPKYLFRKEGQNVTLSCEQNLNHDAMYWYRQDPGQGLRLIYYSQIVNDFQKGDIAEGYSVSREKKESFPLTVTSAQKNPTAFYLCASSATPEGNQPQHFGDGTRLSIL.

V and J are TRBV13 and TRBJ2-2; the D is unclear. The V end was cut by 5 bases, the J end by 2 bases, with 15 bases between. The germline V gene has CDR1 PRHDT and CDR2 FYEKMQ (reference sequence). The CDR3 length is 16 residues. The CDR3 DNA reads TGTGCCAGCAGCCCAGGTCAGTTACGTAACACCGGGGAGCTGTTTTTT. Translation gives CASSPGQLRNTGELFF.

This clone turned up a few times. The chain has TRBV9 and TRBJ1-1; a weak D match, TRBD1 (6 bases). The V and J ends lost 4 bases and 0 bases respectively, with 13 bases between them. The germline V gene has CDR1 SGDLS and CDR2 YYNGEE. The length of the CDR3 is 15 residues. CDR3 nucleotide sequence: TGTGCCAGCAGCCCACGGGGGGGGCTGAACACTGAAGCTTTCTTT. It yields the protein CASSPRGGLNTEAFF. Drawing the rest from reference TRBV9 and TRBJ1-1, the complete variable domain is DSGVTQTPKHLITATGQRVTLRCSPRSGDLSVYWYQQSLDQGLQFLIQYYNGEERAKGNILERFSAQQFPDLHSELNLSSLELGDSALYFCASSPRGGLNTEAFFGQGTRLTVV.

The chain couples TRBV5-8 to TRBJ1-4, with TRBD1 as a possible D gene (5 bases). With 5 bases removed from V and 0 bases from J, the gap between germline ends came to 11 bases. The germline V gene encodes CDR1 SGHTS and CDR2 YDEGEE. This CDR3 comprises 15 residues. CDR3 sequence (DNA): TGTGCCAGCAGACCCAGGGTTGCAACTAATGAAAAACTGTTTTTT. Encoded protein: CASRPRVATNEKLFF.

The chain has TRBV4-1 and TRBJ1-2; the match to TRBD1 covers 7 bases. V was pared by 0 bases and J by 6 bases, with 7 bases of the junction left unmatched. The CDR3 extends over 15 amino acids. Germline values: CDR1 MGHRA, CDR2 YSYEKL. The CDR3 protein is CASSQDGEGADGYTF. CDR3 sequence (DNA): TGCGCCAGCAGCCAAGATGGTGAGGGGGCGGATGGCTACACCTTC.

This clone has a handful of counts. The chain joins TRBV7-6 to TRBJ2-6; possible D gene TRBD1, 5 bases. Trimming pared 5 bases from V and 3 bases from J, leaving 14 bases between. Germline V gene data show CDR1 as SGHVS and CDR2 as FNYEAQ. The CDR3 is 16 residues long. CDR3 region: CASSPVGADGANVLTF. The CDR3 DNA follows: TGTGCCAGCAGCCCCGTTGGGGCTGATGGGGCCAACGTCCTGACTTTC.

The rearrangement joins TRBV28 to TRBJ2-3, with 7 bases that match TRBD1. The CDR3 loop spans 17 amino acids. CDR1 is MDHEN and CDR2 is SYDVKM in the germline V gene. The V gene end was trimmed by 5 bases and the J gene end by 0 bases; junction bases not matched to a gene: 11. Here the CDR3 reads CASSPHKGARSTDTQYF. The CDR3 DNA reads TGTGCCAGCAGTCCCCACAAGGGGGCTAGGAGCACAGATACGCAGTATTTT. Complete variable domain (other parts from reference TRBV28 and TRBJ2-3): DVKVTQSSRYLVKRTGEKVFLECVQDMDHENMFWYRQDPGLGLRLIYFSYDVKMKEKGDIPEGYSVSREKKERFSLILESASTNQTSMYLCASSPHKGARSTDTQYFGPGTRLTVL.

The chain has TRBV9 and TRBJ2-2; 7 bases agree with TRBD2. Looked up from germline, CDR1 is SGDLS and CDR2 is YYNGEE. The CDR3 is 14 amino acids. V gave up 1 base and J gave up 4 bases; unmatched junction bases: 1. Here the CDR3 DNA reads TGTGCCAGCAGCGTACTAGCGGCCACCGGGGAGCTGTTTTTT. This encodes CASSVLAATGELFF.

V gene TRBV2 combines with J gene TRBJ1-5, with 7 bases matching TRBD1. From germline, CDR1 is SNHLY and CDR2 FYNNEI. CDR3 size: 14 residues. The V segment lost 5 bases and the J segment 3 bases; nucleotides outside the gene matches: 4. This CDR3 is CASSYGQVNQPQHF. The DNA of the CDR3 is TGTGCCAGCAGTTACGGACAGGTCAATCAGCCCCAGCATTTT.

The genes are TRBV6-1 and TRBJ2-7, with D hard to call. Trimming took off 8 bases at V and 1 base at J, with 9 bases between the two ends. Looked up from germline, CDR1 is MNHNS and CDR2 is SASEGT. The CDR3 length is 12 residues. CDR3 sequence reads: CASYEFSYEQYF. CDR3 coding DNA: TGTGCCAGCTACGAGTTTTCCTACGAGCAGTACTTC.

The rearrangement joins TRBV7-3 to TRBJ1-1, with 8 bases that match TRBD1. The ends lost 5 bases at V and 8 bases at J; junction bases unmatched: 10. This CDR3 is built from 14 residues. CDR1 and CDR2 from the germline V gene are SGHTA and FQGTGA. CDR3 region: CASSLLAGTGEAFF. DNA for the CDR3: TGTGCCAGCAGCCTACTCGCCGGGACAGGCGAAGCTTTCTTT.

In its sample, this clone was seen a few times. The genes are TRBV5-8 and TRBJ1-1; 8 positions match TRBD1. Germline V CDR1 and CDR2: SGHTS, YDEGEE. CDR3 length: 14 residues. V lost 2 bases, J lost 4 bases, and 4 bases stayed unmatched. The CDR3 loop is CASSFRQGSTEAFF. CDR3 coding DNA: TGTGCCAGCAGCTTTAGACAGGGGAGCACTGAAGCTTTCTTT.

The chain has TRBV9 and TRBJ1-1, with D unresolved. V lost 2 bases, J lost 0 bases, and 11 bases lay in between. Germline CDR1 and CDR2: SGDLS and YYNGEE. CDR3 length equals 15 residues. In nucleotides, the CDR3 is TGTGCCAGCAGCGTGGGAGAACCCATGAACACTGAAGCTTTCTTT. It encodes CASSVGEPMNTEAFF.

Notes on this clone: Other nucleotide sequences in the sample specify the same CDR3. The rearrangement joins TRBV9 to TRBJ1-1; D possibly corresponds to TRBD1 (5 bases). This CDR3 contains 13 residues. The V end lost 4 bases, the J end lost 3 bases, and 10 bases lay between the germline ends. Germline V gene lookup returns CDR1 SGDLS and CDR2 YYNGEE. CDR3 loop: CASSPGGDTEAFF. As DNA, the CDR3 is TGTGCCAGCAGCCCCGGGGGGGACACTGAAGCTTTCTTT.

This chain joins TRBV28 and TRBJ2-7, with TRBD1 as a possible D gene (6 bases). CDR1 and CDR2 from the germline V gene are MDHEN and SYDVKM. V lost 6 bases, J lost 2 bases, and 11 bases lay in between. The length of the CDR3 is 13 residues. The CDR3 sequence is CASRKGVAYEQYF. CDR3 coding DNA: TGTGCCAGCAGAAAGGGGGTTGCCTACGAGCAGTACTTC.

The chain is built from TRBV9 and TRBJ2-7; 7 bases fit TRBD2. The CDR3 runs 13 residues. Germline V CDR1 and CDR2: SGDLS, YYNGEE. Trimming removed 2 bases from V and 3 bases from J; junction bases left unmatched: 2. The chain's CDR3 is CASSVGGDYEQYF. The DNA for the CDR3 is TGTGCCAGCAGCGTTGGGGGGGACTACGAGCAGTACTTC.

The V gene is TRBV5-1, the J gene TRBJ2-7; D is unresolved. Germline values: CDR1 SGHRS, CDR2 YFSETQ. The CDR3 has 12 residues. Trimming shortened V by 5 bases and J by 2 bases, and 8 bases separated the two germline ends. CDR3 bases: TGCGCCAGCAGAGAGCCCACCTACGAGCAGTACTTC. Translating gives CASREPTYEQYF. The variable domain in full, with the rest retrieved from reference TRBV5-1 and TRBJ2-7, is KAGVTQTPRYLIKTRGQQVTLSCSPISGHRSVSWYQQTPGQGLQFLFEYFSETQRNKGNFPGRFSGRQFSNSRSEMNVSTLELGDSALYLCASREPTYEQYFGPGTRLTVT.

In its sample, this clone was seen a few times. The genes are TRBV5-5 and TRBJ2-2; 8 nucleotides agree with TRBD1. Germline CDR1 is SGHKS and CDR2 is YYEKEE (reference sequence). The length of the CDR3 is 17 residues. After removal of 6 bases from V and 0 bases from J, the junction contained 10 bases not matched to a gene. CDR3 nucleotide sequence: TGTGCCAGCAACCTTTTTGAGGGACAGGCGAACACCGGGGAGCTGTTTTTT. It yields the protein CASNLFEGQANTGELFF. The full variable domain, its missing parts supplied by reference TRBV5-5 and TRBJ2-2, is DAGVTQSPTHLIKTRGQQVTLRCSPISGHKSVSWYQQVLGQGPQFIFQYYEKEERGRGNFPDRFSARQFPNYSSELNVNALLLGDSALYLCASNLFEGQANTGELFFGEGSRLTVL.

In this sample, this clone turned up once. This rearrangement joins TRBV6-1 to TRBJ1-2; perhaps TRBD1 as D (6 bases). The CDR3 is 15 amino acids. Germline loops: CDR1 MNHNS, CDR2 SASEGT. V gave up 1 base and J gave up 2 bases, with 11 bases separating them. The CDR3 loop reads CASSEGRTVNYGYTF. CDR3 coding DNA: TGTGCCAGCAGTGAAGGGAGGACAGTGAACTATGGCTACACCTTC.

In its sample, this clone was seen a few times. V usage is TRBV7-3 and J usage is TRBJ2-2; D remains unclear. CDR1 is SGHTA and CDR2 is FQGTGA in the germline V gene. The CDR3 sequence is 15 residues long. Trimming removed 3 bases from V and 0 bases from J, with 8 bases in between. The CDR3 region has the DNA TGTGCCAGCAGCTTCGCATCTACGAACACCGGGGAGCTGTTTTTT. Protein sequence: CASSFASTNTGELFF.